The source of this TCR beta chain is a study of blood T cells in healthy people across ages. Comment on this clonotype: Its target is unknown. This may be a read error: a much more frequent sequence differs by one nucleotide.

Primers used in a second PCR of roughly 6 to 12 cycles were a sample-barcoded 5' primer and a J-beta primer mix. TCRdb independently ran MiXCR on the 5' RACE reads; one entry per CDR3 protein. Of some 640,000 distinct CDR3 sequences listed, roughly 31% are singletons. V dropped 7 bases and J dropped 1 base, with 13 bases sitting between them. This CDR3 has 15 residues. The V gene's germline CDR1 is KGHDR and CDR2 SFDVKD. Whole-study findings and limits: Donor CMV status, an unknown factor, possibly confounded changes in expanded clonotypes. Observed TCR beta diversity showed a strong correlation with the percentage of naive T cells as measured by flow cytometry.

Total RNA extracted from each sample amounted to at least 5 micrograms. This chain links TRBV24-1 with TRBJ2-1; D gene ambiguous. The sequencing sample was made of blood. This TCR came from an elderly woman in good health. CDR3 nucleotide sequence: TGTGCCACCAGGGATCCCCGGGTTTCCTACAATGAGCAGTTCTTC. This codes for CATRDPRVSYNEQFF.